These T cell receptor beta chains were read from a single sample in a study of blood T cell repertoires in COVID-19. The repertoire was sequenced with immunoSEQ multiplex PCR; TCRdb's copy has only in-frame clones and lacks some. The sample lists 40,000 to 50,000 clones; about 89% were seen once. The source material was peripheral blood. These receptors were collected from a human donor in a cohort sampled during active COVID-19. The CDR3 runs from the conserved cysteine through the conserved F or W. D genes are given only for firm matches.

v_gene: TRBV18; j_gene: TRBJ1-1; d_gene: TRBD1; CDR3aa: CASSLGQGNTEAFF
v_gene: TRBV5-1; j_gene: TRBJ2-7; d_gene: TRBD2; CDR3aa: CASSLGLAGDRYPIRGLYEQYF
v_gene: TRBV19; j_gene: TRBJ1-5; d_gene: NA; CDR3aa: CASRAQDSFSNQPQHF
v_gene: TRBV23-1; j_gene: TRBJ1-1; d_gene: NA; CDR3aa: CASSQSSIKRDFKNTEAFF
v_gene: TRBV27; j_gene: TRBJ1-2; d_gene: TRBD1; CDR3aa: CTSSSWTGESYTF
v_gene: TRBV7-9; j_gene: TRBJ1-1; d_gene: NA; CDR3aa: CASSLAFPSGDDEAFF
v_gene: TRBV5-1; j_gene: TRBJ2-2; d_gene: NA; CDR3aa: CASSLGRVNTGELFF
v_gene: TRBV29-1; j_gene: TRBJ1-3; d_gene: NA; CDR3aa: CSVSGSGNTIYF
v_gene: TRBV4-3; j_gene: TRBJ2-2; d_gene: TRBD1; CDR3aa: CASSHGTENTGELFF
v_gene: TRBV6-6; j_gene: TRBJ1-5; d_gene: TRBD1; CDR3aa: CASEQGANQPQHF
v_gene: TRBV7-8; j_gene: TRBJ1-6; d_gene: NA; CDR3aa: CASSWRGERDSPLHF
v_gene: TRBV5-8; j_gene: TRBJ1-3; d_gene: NA; CDR3aa: CASSGPGHYSGNTIYF
v_gene: TRBV5-1; j_gene: TRBJ2-7; d_gene: TRBD1; CDR3aa: CASSSYGTGGDEQYF
v_gene: TRBV5-1; j_gene: TRBJ2-1; d_gene: NA; CDR3aa: CASSYQGNEQFF
v_gene: TRBV3-1/TRBV3-2; j_gene: TRBJ1-2; d_gene: NA; CDR3aa: CASSQEGLGSHYGYTF
v_gene: TRBV11-2; j_gene: TRBJ2-3; d_gene: TRBD2; CDR3aa: CASSYGEGAGGLTDTQYF
v_gene: TRBV7-2; j_gene: TRBJ1-1; d_gene: TRBD1; CDR3aa: CASSLRTGQGYTEAFF
v_gene: TRBV6-5; j_gene: TRBJ2-7; d_gene: NA; CDR3aa: CASSYGPEQYF
v_gene: TRBV10-2; j_gene: TRBJ2-3; d_gene: TRBD1; CDR3aa: CASRRGPQTDTQYF
v_gene: TRBV4-1; j_gene: TRBJ1-5; d_gene: NA; CDR3aa: CASSHPSPGVNQPQHF
v_gene: TRBV25-1; j_gene: TRBJ2-7; d_gene: NA; CDR3aa: CASSEEQSSYEQYF
v_gene: TRBV20-1; j_gene: TRBJ2-3; d_gene: TRBD2; CDR3aa: CSASSLAGDTDTQYF
v_gene: TRBV6-1; j_gene: TRBJ1-5; d_gene: NA; CDR3aa: CASSEARRTQHF
v_gene: TRBV6-5; j_gene: TRBJ1-2; d_gene: NA; CDR3aa: CASSVAKANYGYTF
v_gene: TRBV5-1; j_gene: TRBJ2-7; d_gene: NA; CDR3aa: CASSGGDSPNPYEQYF
v_gene: TRBV10-2; j_gene: TRBJ1-1; d_gene: TRBD1; CDR3aa: CASSESRDREAFF
v_gene: TRBV7-2; j_gene: TRBJ1-2; d_gene: TRBD1; CDR3aa: CASSLDRGWGYTF
v_gene: TRBV11-2; j_gene: TRBJ2-3; d_gene: NA; CDR3aa: CASSRWTDTQYF
v_gene: TRBV28; j_gene: TRBJ1-5; d_gene: NA; CDR3aa: CASRREPTYYSNQPQHF
v_gene: TRBV7-9; j_gene: TRBJ2-5; d_gene: NA; CDR3aa: CASSLWAGGGQETQYF
v_gene: TRBV4-3; j_gene: TRBJ1-5; d_gene: NA; CDR3aa: CASSRNFGAGDPRQPQHF
v_gene: TRBV3-1/TRBV3-2; j_gene: TRBJ1-2; d_gene: TRBD1; CDR3aa: CASSQGGQLHYGYTF
v_gene: TRBV4-2; j_gene: TRBJ2-7; d_gene: TRBD1; CDR3aa: CASSLKSPGTGATYEQYF
v_gene: TRBV11-2; j_gene: TRBJ2-6; d_gene: NA; CDR3aa: CASSTRTGLWANVLTF
v_gene: TRBV18; j_gene: TRBJ2-5; d_gene: NA; CDR3aa: CASSQGSEQETQYF
v_gene: TRBV12-3/TRBV12-4; j_gene: TRBJ1-1; d_gene: NA; CDR3aa: CASSPPLNTEAFF
v_gene: TRBV9; j_gene: TRBJ2-7; d_gene: NA; CDR3aa: CASSVGPTSFGYEQYF
v_gene: TRBV9; j_gene: TRBJ2-7; d_gene: NA; CDR3aa: CASSAGHSYEQYF